A single sample is the source of the 4 T cell receptor beta chains below, sequenced in a study of early T cells in non-severe SARS-CoV-2 infection (dated by TCRdb to the early 2020s). The method behind the library was 5' RACE. TCRdb records NextSeq 500 as the sequencer. TCRdb reprocessed the public reads (quality trimming at Q25 with fastp, clone calling with MiXCR) and kept in-frame beta chains. Every CDR3 protein is listed once, alongside the most common genes and DNA of its rows. The table for this sample lists 70,000 to 85,000 distinct CDR3 sequences; roughly 12% of them were counted only once. The ten most abundant clones make up about 2.7% of the sample. Source material: whole blood. The receptor set was obtained from an adult who was a healthcare worker with PCR-confirmed SARS-CoV-2 infection or an uninfected control (not recorded which).

This clonotype was seen repeatedly, ten times or more. The CDR3 DNA follows: TGTGCCAGCAGCTTATATTCATCCGGACTAGCGGGGGCCTCTGGGTACAATGAGCAGTTCTTC. It codes for CASSLYSSGLAGASGYNEQFF. The chain recombines TRBV11-2 with TRBJ2-1; TRBD2 matches 13 bases. This CDR3 has 21 amino acids. In germline, CDR1 is SGHAT, CDR2 FQNNGV. J was trimmed by 4 bases and V by 2 bases; bases with no gene match: 17.

This clonotype has more than one count but fewer than ten. The rearrangement links TRBV7-9 to TRBJ2-1, with a tentative D call TRBD1 (6 bases). CDR1 and CDR2 (germline): SEHNR, FQNEAQ (reference sequence). The CDR3 is made up of 13 amino acids. The V end was cut by 3 bases, the J end by 9 bases, with 12 bases between. The CDR3 here is CASSFEGESEQFF. CDR3 bases: TGTGCCAGCAGCTTCGAGGGGGAAAGTGAGCAGTTCTTC.

This clonotype was recorded many times. V is TRBV9 and J is TRBJ1-1, with a tentative D call TRBD1 (5 bases). CDR1 is SGDLS, CDR2 YYNGEE, per germline. The CDR3 consists of 13 residues. V lost 4 bases, J lost 6 bases, and 13 bases lay in between. The CDR3 region is CASSLFGASEAFF. In nucleotides, the CDR3 is TGTGCCAGCAGCCTATTTGGGGCCTCTGAAGCTTTCTTT.

The rearrangement uses TRBV2 and TRBJ1-2, with D tentatively TRBD1 (5 bases). V lost 6 bases to trimming and J lost 4 bases, with 9 bases between them. CDR3 length: 12 residues. Germline CDR1 SNHLY, CDR2 FYNNEI. CDR3 nucleotides: TGTGCCAGCAGCCGGGACCCCTATGGCTACACCTTC. Translated: CASSRDPYGYTF.